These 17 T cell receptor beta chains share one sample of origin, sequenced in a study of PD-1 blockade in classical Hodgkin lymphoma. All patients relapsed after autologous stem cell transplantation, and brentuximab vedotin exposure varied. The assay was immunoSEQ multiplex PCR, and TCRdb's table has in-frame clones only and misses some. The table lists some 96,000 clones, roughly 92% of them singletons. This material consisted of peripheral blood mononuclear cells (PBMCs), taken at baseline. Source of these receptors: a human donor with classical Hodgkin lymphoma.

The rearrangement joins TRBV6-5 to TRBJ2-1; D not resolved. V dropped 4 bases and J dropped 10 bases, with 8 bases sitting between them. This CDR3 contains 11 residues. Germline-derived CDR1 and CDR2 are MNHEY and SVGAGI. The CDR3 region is CASSLGKEQFF. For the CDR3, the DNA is TGTGCCAGCAGTTTAGGGAAAGAGCAGTTCTTC.

The chain's CDR3 is CASSSTGSRTGYTF. CDR3 in DNA: TGTGCCAGCAGCTCTACGGGGTCGAGGACCGGCTACACCTTC. The V gene is TRBV7-3, the J gene TRBJ1-2; D gene ambiguous. V was shortened by 4 bases and J by 8 bases, with 17 bases between the two germline ends. This CDR3 region has 14 residues. From germline, CDR1 is SGHTA and CDR2 FQGTGA. Drawing the rest from reference TRBV7-3 and TRBJ1-2, the complete variable domain is GAGVSQTPSNKVTEKGKYVELRCDPISGHTALYWYRQSLGQGPEFLIYFQGTGAADDSGLPNDRFFAVRPEGSVSTLKIQRTERGDSAVYLCASSSTGSRTGYTFGSGTRLTVV.

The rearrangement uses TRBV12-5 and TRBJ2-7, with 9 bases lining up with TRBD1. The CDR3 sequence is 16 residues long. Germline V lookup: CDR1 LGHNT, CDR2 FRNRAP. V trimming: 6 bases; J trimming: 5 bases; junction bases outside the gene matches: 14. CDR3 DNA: TGTGCTAGTGGCGGCCGGGGGTGGGACAGGGTCCACGAGCAGTACTTC. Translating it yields CASGGRGWDRVHEQYF.

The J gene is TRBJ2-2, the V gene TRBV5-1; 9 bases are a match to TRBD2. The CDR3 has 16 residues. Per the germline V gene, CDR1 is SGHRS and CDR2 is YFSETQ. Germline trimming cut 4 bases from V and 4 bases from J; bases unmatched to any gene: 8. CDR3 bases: TGCGCCAGCAGCCAGCAGACACTAGCGGGCACCGGGGAGCTGTTTTTT. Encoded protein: CASSQQTLAGTGELFF.

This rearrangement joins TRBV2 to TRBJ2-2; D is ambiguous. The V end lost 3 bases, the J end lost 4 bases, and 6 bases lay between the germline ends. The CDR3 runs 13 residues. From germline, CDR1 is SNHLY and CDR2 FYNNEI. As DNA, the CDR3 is TGTGCCAGCAGTGACGACATCACCGGGGAGCTGTTTTTT. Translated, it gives CASSDDITGELFF.

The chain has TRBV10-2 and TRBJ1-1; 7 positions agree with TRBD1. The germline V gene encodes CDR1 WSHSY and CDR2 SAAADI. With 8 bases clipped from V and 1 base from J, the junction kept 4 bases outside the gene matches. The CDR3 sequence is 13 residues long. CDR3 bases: TGCGCCAGCTCGGGACAGCCGAACACTGAAGCTTTCTTT. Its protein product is CASSGQPNTEAFF.

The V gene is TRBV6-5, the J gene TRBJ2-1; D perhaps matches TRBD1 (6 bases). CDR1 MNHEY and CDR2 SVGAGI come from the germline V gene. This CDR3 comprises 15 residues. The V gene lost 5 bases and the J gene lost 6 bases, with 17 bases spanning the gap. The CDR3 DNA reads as TGTGCCAGCAGTCTACAGGGAGTTTTTGGCAATGAGCAGTTCTTC. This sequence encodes CASSLQGVFGNEQFF.

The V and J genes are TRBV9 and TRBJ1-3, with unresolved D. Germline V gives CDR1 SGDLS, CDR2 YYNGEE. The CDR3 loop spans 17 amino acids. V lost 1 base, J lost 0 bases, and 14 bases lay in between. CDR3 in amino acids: CASSVSTNSYSGNTIYF. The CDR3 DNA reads TGTGCCAGCAGCGTAAGCACGAACAGCTACTCTGGAAACACCATATATTTT.

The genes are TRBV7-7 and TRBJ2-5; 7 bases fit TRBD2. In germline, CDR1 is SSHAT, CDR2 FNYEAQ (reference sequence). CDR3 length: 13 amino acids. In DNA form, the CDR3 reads TGTGCTAGCCGGGGAGGGTACCAAGAGACCCAGTACTTC. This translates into CASRGGYQETQYF.

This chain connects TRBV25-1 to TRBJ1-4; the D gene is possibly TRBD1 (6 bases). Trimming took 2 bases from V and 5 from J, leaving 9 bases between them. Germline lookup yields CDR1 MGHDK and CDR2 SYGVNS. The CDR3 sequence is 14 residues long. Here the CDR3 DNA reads TGTGCCAGCAGTGAAGGACAGACGAATGAAAAACTGTTTTTT. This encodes CASSEGQTNEKLFF.

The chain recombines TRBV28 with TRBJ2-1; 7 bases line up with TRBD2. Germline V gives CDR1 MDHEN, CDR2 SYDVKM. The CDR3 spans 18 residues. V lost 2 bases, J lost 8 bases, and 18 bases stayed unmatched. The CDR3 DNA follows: TGTGCCAGCAGTTTAAACGGAGCGGGATTAGCTCGGATGCATGAGCAGTTCTTC. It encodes CASSLNGAGLARMHEQFF.

The CDR3 here is CATSGFSRDSGYEQYF. In DNA form, the CDR3 reads TGTGCCACCAGCGGATTCTCCCGGGACAGCGGCTACGAGCAGTACTTC. The chain uses TRBV15 and TRBJ2-7; 7 nucleotides agree with TRBD1. V was clipped by 5 bases and J by 3 bases; unmatched bases: 13. CDR3 length equals 16 residues. Germline V lookup: CDR1 LNHNV, CDR2 YYDKDF (reference sequence).

The CDR3 spells CASSLEGARSYEQYF. In DNA form, the CDR3 reads TGTGCCAGCAGCTTGGAGGGTGCGCGCTCCTACGAGCAGTACTTC. The V call is TRBV5-4, the J call TRBJ2-7, with D hard to call. The V end lost 0 bases, the J end lost 0 bases, and 10 bases lay between the germline ends. Germline V gene lookup returns CDR1 SGHNT and CDR2 YYREEE (reference sequence). This CDR3 contains 15 residues.

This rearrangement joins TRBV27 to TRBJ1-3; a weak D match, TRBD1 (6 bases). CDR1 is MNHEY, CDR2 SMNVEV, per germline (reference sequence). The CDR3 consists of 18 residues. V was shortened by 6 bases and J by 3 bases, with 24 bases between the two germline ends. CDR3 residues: CASSPLIRDTRDGNTIYF. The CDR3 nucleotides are TGTGCCAGCAGCCCACTTATCCGGGACACGCGCGATGGAAACACCATATATTTT.

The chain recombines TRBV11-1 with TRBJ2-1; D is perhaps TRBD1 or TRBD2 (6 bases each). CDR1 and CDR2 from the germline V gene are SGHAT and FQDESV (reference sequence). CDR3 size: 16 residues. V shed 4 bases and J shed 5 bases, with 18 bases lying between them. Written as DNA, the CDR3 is TGTGCCAGCAGCTCCCCGGGGGTCAGGGGCCACAATGAGCAGTTCTTC. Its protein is CASSSPGVRGHNEQFF.

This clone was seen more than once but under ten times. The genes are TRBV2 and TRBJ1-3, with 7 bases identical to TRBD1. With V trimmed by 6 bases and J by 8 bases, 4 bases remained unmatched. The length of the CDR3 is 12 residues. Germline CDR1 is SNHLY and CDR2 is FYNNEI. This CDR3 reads CASSRQGDTIYF. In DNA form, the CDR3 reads TGTGCCAGCAGCCGACAGGGAGACACCATATATTTT. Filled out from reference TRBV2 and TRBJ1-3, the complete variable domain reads EPEVTQTPSHQVTQMGQEVILRCVPISNHLYFYWYRQILGQKVEFLVSFYNNEISEKSEIFDDQFSVERPDGSNFTLKIRSTKLEDSAMYFCASSRQGDTIYFGEGSWLTVV.

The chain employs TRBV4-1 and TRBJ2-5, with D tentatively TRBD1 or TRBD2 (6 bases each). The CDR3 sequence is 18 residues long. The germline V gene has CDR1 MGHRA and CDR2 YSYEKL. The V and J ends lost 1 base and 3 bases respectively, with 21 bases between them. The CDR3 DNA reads TGCGCCAGCAGCCAAGTTGTGATTTCGGGGGCGGCAAAAGAGACCCAGTACTTC. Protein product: CASSQVVISGAAKETQYF.